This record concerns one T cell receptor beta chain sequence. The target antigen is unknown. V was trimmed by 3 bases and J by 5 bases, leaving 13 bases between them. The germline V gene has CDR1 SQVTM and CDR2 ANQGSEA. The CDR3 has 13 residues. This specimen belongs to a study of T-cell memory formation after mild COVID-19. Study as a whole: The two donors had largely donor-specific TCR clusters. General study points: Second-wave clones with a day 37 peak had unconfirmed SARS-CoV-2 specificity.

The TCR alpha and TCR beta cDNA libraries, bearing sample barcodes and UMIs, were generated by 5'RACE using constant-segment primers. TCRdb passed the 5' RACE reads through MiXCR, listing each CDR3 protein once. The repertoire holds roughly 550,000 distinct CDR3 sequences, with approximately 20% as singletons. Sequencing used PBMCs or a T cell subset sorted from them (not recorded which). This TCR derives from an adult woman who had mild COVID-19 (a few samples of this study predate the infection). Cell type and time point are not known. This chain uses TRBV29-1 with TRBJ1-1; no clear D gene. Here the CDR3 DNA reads TGCAGCGTTGATGGGAAAATGTTGACTGAAGCTTTCTTT. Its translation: CSVDGKMLTEAFF.